The rows below give T cell receptor beta chains drawn from one sample of a study of early T cells in non-severe SARS-CoV-2 infection. TCRdb re-analysed the 5' RACE reads in MiXCR, keeping a single row per CDR3 protein. The sample comprises about 56,000 distinct CDR3 sequences, roughly a tenth of which are singletons, and 6.5% rests with the top ten. Sequencing was carried out using whole blood. The receptors come from an adult who was a healthcare worker with PCR-confirmed SARS-CoV-2 infection or an uninfected control (not recorded which). CDR3s include the opening cysteine and the closing phenylalanine or tryptophan. Only some rows state a clone size, as once, few, many or a class for expanded clones.

-	TRBV6-6	TRBJ2-3	CASTTSPSGTQYF
many	TRBV18	TRBJ2-3	CASSPQQGEDTQYF
few	TRBV2	TRBJ2-3	CASSSRTTGTDTQYF
few	TRBV9	TRBJ2-3	CASSVVNTQYF
-	TRBV7-8	TRBJ2-4	CASSLAAILAFQNIQYF
few	TRBV6-1	TRBJ2-1	CASSGLLAGYLGAYNEQFF
few	TRBV10-1	TRBJ2-7	CASSESRGVLPYEQYF
many	TRBV20-1	TRBJ2-4	CSATRRGVIAKNIQYF
-	TRBV21-1	TRBJ2-3	CASSSWGRDRQRDTQYF
-	TRBV10-1	TRBJ2-1	CATADPWNEQFF
few	TRBV2	TRBJ2-1	CASKPGLARGEQFF
many	TRBV4-1	TRBJ2-2	CASSQEVSQVAGELFF